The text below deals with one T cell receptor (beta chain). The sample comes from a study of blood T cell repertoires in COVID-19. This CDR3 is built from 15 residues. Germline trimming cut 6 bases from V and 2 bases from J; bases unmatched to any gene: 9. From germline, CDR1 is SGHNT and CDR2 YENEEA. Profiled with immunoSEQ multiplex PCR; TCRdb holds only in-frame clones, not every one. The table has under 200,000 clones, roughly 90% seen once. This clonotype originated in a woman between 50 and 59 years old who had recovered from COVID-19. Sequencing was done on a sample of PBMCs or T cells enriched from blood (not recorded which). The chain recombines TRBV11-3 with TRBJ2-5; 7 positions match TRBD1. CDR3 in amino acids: CASSQQGSGQETQYF. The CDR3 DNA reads TGTGCCAGCAGTCAACAGGGGAGTGGGCAAGAGACCCAGTACTTC.